The present entry profiles one TCR beta chain with its context. Profiled with immunoSEQ multiplex PCR; TCRdb holds only in-frame clones, not every one. The sample includes around 64,000 clones, about 90% of them seen just once. The sample comes from a study of T cells in localized non-small cell lung cancer. In germline, CDR1 is MNHEY, CDR2 SMNVEV (reference sequence). The germline V and J ends were trimmed by 6 bases and 6 bases, with 17 bases remaining between them. There are 14 residues in the CDR3. The input for sequencing was peripheral blood, taken before any cancer treatment. This chain uses TRBV27 with TRBJ1-1; D is uncertain. This sequence originates from a man aged 35 to 69 with stage I squamous cell lung carcinoma. The CDR3 nucleotides are TGTGCCAGCAGCCCGGACGTAAGACCGTCTGAAGCTTTCTTT. It codes for CASSPDVRPSEAFF.